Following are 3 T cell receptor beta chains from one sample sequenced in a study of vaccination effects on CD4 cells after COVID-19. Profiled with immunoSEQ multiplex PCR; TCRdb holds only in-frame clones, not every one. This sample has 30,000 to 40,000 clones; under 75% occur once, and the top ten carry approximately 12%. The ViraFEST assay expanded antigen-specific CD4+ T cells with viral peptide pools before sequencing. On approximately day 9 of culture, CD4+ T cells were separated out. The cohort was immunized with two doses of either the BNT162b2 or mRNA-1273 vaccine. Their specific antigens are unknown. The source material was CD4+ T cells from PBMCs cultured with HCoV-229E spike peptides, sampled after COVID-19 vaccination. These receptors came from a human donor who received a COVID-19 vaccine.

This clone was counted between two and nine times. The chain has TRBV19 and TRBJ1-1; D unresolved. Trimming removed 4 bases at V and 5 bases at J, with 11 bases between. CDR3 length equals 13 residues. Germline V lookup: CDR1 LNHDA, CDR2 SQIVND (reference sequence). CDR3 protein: CASSRPESTEAFF. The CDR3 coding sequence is TGTGCCAGTAGTAGGCCGGAATCGACTGAAGCTTTCTTT.

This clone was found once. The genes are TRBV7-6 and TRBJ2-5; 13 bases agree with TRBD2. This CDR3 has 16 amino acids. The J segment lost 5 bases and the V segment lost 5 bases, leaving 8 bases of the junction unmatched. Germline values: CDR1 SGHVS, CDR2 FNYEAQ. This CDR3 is CASSGLGLAGVETQYF. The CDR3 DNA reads TGTGCCAGCAGCGGACTTGGACTAGCGGGAGTGGAGACCCAGTACTTC.

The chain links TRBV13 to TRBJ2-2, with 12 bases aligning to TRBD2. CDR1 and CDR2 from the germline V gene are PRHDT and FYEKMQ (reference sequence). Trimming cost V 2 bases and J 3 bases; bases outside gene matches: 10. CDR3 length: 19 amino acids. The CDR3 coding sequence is TGTGCCAGCAGCTTACAGAGTTTACTAGCGGGAGGTTACACCGGGGAGCTGTTTTTT. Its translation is CASSLQSLLAGGYTGELFF.